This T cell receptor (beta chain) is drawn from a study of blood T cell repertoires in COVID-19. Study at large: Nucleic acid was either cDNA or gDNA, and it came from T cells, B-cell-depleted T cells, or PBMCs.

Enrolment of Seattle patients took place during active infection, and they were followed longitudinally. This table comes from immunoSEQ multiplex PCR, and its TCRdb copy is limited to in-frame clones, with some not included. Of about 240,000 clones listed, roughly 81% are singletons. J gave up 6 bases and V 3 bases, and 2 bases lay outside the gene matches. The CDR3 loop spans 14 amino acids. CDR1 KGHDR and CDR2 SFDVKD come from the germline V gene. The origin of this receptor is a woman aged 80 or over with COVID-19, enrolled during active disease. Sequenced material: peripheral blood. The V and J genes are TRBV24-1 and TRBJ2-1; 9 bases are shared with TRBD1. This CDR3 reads CATSDPTGGNEQFF. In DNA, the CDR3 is TGTGCCACCAGTGATCCGACAGGGGGCAATGAGCAGTTCTTC.